What follows are 14 T cell receptor beta chains derived from one specimen sequenced in a study of OX40 agonist ivuxolimab in advanced cancers. Profiled with immunoSEQ multiplex PCR; TCRdb holds only in-frame clones, not every one. The repertoire holds approximately 130,000 clones, with about nine tenths as singletons. The input for sequencing was CD4+ or CD8+ T cells sorted from blood, taken in a trial of the OX40 agonist ivuxolimab. All receptors come from an adult with an advanced solid tumor such as melanoma, head and neck, liver or kidney cancer.

The chain links TRBV11-2 to TRBJ2-2; 8 bases fit TRBD1. CDR1 and CDR2 from the germline V gene are SGHAT and FQNNGV. The V gene end was trimmed by 5 bases and the J gene end by 0 bases; junction bases not matched to a gene: 14. The CDR3 is 19 amino acids. DNA for the CDR3: TGTGCCAGCAGCGCCCGGAACAGGGGGGCAGCCCCGAACACCGGGGAGCTGTTTTTT. It encodes CASSARNRGAAPNTGELFF. Full variable domain (outside the CDR3, taken from reference TRBV11-2 and TRBJ2-2): EAGVAQSPRYKIIEKRQSVAFWCNPISGHATLYWYQQILGQGPKLLIQFQNNGVVDDSQLPKDRFSAERLKGVDSTLKIQPAKLEDSAVYLCASSARNRGAAPNTGELFFGEGSRLTVL.

This rearrangement joins TRBV7-9 to TRBJ2-7; D is ambiguous. Looked up from germline, CDR1 is SEHNR and CDR2 is FQNEAQ (reference sequence). Trimming took 2 bases from V and 7 from J, leaving 9 bases between them. This CDR3 is 12 amino acids long. The CDR3 sequence is CASSLSVREQYF. CDR3 in DNA: TGTGCCAGCAGCTTATCAGTGCGGGAGCAGTACTTC.

This clone has just one count. The V gene is TRBV5-4, the J gene TRBJ2-3; 12 nucleotides agree with TRBD2. J lost 7 bases, V lost 4 bases, and 7 bases had no gene match. Germline-derived CDR1 and CDR2 are SGHNT and YYREEE (reference sequence). The CDR3 is made up of 15 amino acids. Written as DNA, the CDR3 is TGTGCCAGCAGCCTGACTAGCGGGAGTGGTAATACGCAGTATTTT. Protein sequence: CASSLTSGSGNTQYF.

This chain joins TRBV19 and TRBJ2-1; D is perhaps TRBD1 (5 bases). V dropped 4 bases and J dropped 4 bases, with 11 bases sitting between them. The germline gives CDR1 LNHDA, CDR2 SQIVND (reference sequence). CDR3 size: 14 residues. CDR3 protein: CASSTPTEYNEQFF. CDR3 in DNA: TGTGCCAGTAGTACCCCGACAGAATACAATGAGCAGTTCTTC.

V gene TRBV5-4 combines with J gene TRBJ2-7; D possibly corresponds to TRBD1 (5 bases). CDR1 and CDR2 (germline): SGHNT, YYREEE (reference sequence). V lost 0 bases, J lost 7 bases, and 11 bases lay in between. The CDR3 runs 13 residues. The CDR3 region has the DNA TGTGCCAGCAGCTTGGGAGCAGGGCGAGAGCAGTACTTC. It encodes CASSLGAGREQYF. The full variable domain, completed using reference TRBV5-4 and TRBJ2-7, is ETGVTQSPTHLIKTRGQQVTLRCSSQSGHNTVSWYQQALGQGPQFIFQYYREEENGRGNFPPRFSGLQFPNYSSELNVNALELDDSALYLCASSLGAGREQYFGPGTRLTVT.

The chain uses TRBV7-8 and TRBJ1-2, with TRBD1 as a possible D gene (5 bases). This CDR3 has 13 residues. Between the trimmed V and J ends, which lost 5 bases and 8 bases, there was a span of 15 bases. Germline loops: CDR1 SGHVS, CDR2 FQNEAQ. The CDR3 bases are TGTGCCAGCAGCCTAGGGGAGCGGTCAGGCTACACCTTC. As protein: CASSLGERSGYTF.

V usage is TRBV27 and J usage is TRBJ1-2; no clear D. CDR3 length: 11 amino acids. CDR1 and CDR2 (germline): MNHEY, SMNVEV (reference sequence). V was pared by 3 bases and J by 5 bases, with 4 bases between. The DNA of the CDR3 is TGTGCCAGCAGTTTCGCATATGGCTACACCTTC. Amino acid sequence: CASSFAYGYTF.

This clone was counted only a few times. The chain couples TRBV2 to TRBJ1-6; D gene uncertain. Germline CDR1 and CDR2: SNHLY and FYNNEI. V lost 1 base and J 7 bases, leaving 5 bases between the germline ends. This CDR3 is built from 13 residues. CDR3 in DNA: TGTGCCAGCAGTGAAGTGGCAAATTCACCCCTCCACTTT. Amino acids: CASSEVANSPLHF.

CDR3 in DNA: TGTGCCAGCAGTGAAGATGGACAGTTTTACGAGCAGTACTTC. Encoded protein: CASSEDGQFYEQYF. The rearrangement joins TRBV2 to TRBJ2-7, with a possible D match to TRBD1 (6 bases). The CDR3 sequence is 14 residues long. Trimming shortened V by 1 base and J by 4 bases, and 11 bases separated the two germline ends. The V gene's germline CDR1 is SNHLY and CDR2 FYNNEI.

This chain connects TRBV5-1 to TRBJ1-1, with D perhaps TRBD1 (5 bases). Germline CDR1 and CDR2: SGHRS and YFSETQ. Trimming took off 0 bases at V and 5 bases at J, with 14 bases between the two ends. The CDR3 loop spans 15 amino acids. Here the CDR3 reads CASSLASGGETEAFF. The CDR3 DNA is TGCGCCAGCAGCTTGGCCAGTGGGGGTGAAACTGAAGCTTTCTTT. Based on the CDR3 plus reference TRBV5-1 and TRBJ1-1, the full variable domain is KAGVTQTPRYLIKTRGQQVTLSCSPISGHRSVSWYQQTPGQGLQFLFEYFSETQRNKGNFPGRFSGRQFSNSRSEMNVSTLELGDSALYLCASSLASGGETEAFFGQGTRLTVV.

The chain recombines TRBV4-3 with TRBJ2-1; the match to TRBD2 covers 9 bases. Germline V gene lookup returns CDR1 LGHNA and CDR2 YSLEER. J was trimmed by 4 bases and V by 0 bases; bases with no gene match: 4. This CDR3 region has 16 residues. The CDR3 here is CASSQETSGLYNEQFF. The CDR3 region has the DNA TGCGCCAGCAGCCAAGAGACTAGCGGCCTTTACAATGAGCAGTTCTTC.

The chain carries TRBV7-2 and TRBJ2-7, with D possibly being TRBD1 (5 bases). This CDR3 is 14 amino acids long. The germline gives CDR1 SGHTA, CDR2 FQGNSA. V was pared by 0 bases and J by 3 bases, with 9 bases between. The chain's CDR3 is CASSLANRFYEQYF. The CDR3 nucleotides are TGTGCCAGCAGCTTAGCTAACAGGTTCTACGAGCAGTACTTC.

On this clone: This specimen includes other DNA sequences encoding the same CDR3. The J gene is TRBJ2-7, the V gene TRBV18; D not certain. Trimming removed 2 bases at V and 3 bases at J, with 8 bases between. The germline CDR1 and CDR2 sequences are KGHSH and LQKENI. The CDR3 is made up of 13 amino acids. As DNA, the CDR3 is TGTGCCAGCTCACCAGACTCAAGCTACGAGCAGTACTTC. It encodes CASSPDSSYEQYF. Variable domain in full (rest from reference TRBV18 and TRBJ2-7): NAGVMQNPRHLVRRRGQEARLRCSPMKGHSHVYWYRQLPEEGLKFMVYLQKENIIDESGMPKERFSAEFPKEGPSILRIQQVVRGDSAAYFCASSPDSSYEQYFGPGTRLTVT.

This clone was observed a single time. This rearrangement joins TRBV5-4 to TRBJ2-2; tentatively, D is TRBD1 (6 bases). CDR3 length: 17 residues. Per the germline V gene, CDR1 is SGHNT and CDR2 is YYREEE (reference sequence). The V and J ends lost 3 bases and 2 bases respectively, with 17 bases between them. Here the CDR3 reads CASSWGLEGLNTGELFF. DNA of the CDR3: TGTGCCAGCAGCTGGGGGCTTGAGGGGCTTAACACCGGGGAGCTGTTTTTT.